Below, 9 T cell receptor beta chains from the same sample are listed, as sequenced in a study of regulatory T cells in long-lasting Graves disease. Stated time point: newly diagnosed GD, antithyroid drugs for less than 3 months. From PBMCs, RNA was extracted and then used to make the TCR library. CDR3 regions were amplified by Arm-PCR using iRepertoire HTBI primers to build TCR beta libraries. TCRdb passed the multiplex PCR reads through MiXCR, listing each CDR3 protein once. The repertoire includes 350,000 to 550,000 distinct CDR3 sequences, over 15% of them detected once, and around 23% sits in the top ten. The same data also went into a second study, on T cells in Graves' hyperthyroidism and ophthalmopathy.

Material: peripheral blood mononuclear cells (PBMCs), obtained at new diagnosis, from a patient treated with antithyroid drugs. The receptor source for this set is a woman between 18 and 29 years old with Graves disease.

This clonotype was counted between two and nine times. V usage is TRBV30 and J usage is TRBJ2-1; 9 positions agree with TRBD2. The CDR3 runs 14 residues. CDR1 GTSNPN and CDR2 SVGIG come from the germline V gene (reference sequence). With V trimmed by 1 base and J by 4 bases, 2 bases remained unmatched. The CDR3: CAWSGGRGYNEQFF. DNA for the CDR3: TGTGCCTGGAGTGGCGGGAGGGGGTACAATGAGCAGTTCTTC.

This clonotype was picked up a small number of times. CDR3 amino acids: CASRTDRTGELFF. The CDR3 DNA reads as TGTGCCAGCCGAACCGACCGCACCGGGGAGCTGTTTTTT. The rearrangement joins TRBV6-1 to TRBJ2-2; D not resolved. CDR3 length: 13 amino acids. CDR1 is MNHNS and CDR2 is SASEGT in the germline V gene. The V end was cut by 8 bases, the J end by 4 bases, with 11 bases between.

The chain joins TRBV5-1 to TRBJ1-5, with a tentative D call TRBD1 (6 bases). Germline CDR1 and CDR2: SGHRS and YFSETQ. With 6 bases removed from V and 3 bases from J, the gap between germline ends came to 19 bases. The CDR3 loop spans 16 amino acids. In DNA form, the CDR3 reads TGCGCCAGCACCGACGGACAGAACTGGCCCAATCAGCCCCAGCATTTT. This gives the protein CASTDGQNWPNQPQHF.

The chain links TRBV6-1 to TRBJ2-1; 8 bases agree with TRBD2. CDR1 and CDR2 (germline): MNHNS, SASEGT. The CDR3 is made up of 16 amino acids. With 8 bases clipped from V and 4 bases from J, the junction kept 13 bases outside the gene matches. The CDR3: CASGDLSGKPYNEQFF. The CDR3 DNA follows: TGTGCCAGCGGAGACCTTAGCGGGAAACCGTACAATGAGCAGTTCTTC.

The chain links TRBV6-2 or TRBV6-3 to TRBJ2-4; tentatively, D is TRBD1 or TRBD2 (5 bases each). V lost 4 bases to trimming and J lost 6 bases, with 10 bases between them. The CDR3 covers 13 residues. Germline V lookup: CDR1 MNHEY, CDR2 SVGEGT. The CDR3 loop is CASSSGTLNIQYF. Here the CDR3 DNA reads TGTGCCAGCAGTTCCGGGACCCTAAACATTCAGTACTTC.

CDR3 in DNA: TGTGCCAGCAGTTTAATGCAGGGAAAAAACATTCAGTACTTC. Amino acids: CASSLMQGKNIQYF. The V call is TRBV28, the J call TRBJ2-4; D may be TRBD1 (5 bases). Trimming stripped 2 bases from V and 4 bases from J, with 9 bases between. The CDR3 contains 14 residues. Germline CDR1 is MDHEN and CDR2 is SYDVKM. Looking up the rest from reference TRBV28 and TRBJ2-4 gives the full variable domain: DVKVTQSSRYLVKRTGEKVFLECVQDMDHENMFWYRQDPGLGLRLIYFSYDVKMKEKGDIPEGYSVSREKKERFSLILESASTNQTSMYLCASSLMQGKNIQYFGAGTRLSVL.

This clonotype was observed at least ten times. The J gene is TRBJ1-2, the V gene TRBV3-1; 7 positions match TRBD1. Germline V CDR1 and CDR2: LGHDT, YNNKEL (reference sequence). This CDR3 comprises 14 residues. After removal of 1 base from V and 8 bases from J, the junction contained 7 bases not matched to a gene. The CDR3 sequence: CASSQGDRADGYTF. The CDR3 DNA follows: TGTGCCAGCAGCCAAGGAGACAGGGCTGACGGCTACACCTTC.

This clonotype has more than one count but fewer than ten. The chain joins TRBV20-1 to TRBJ1-3, with no clear D. The germline V and J ends were trimmed by 6 bases and 2 bases, with 14 bases remaining between them. The germline V gene encodes CDR1 DFQATT and CDR2 SNEGSKA (reference sequence). The CDR3 spans 14 residues. The CDR3 DNA reads as TGCAGTGCGCGCCGAGGAGCCCCTGGAAACACCATATATTTT. Its translation is CSARRGAPGNTIYF.

Many counts were recorded for this clonotype. The J gene is TRBJ1-4, the V gene TRBV3-1; tentatively, D is TRBD1 (6 bases). V was pared by 0 bases and J by 8 bases, with 22 bases between. This CDR3 region has 18 residues. CDR1 and CDR2 (germline): LGHDT, YNNKEL (reference sequence). Written as DNA, the CDR3 is TGTGCCAGCAGCCAAGATAGCCGGGGAGGACAGCTGGGGGAAAAACTGTTTTTT. It translates to CASSQDSRGGQLGEKLFF.